Listed here are 31 T cell receptor beta chains from one sample, sequenced in a study of shared clonotypes between healthy human individuals. The naive CD8 subset, CD45RO-negative cells positively selected for CCR7, excluded terminally differentiated effector memory CD45RA+ cells. The protocol was immunoSEQ multiplex PCR, while the TCRdb copy is restricted to in-frame clones and leaves out a portion. The repertoire has about 820,000 clones, 92% of them found once; the top ten carry around 24%. The source material was naive CD8+ T cells sorted from blood. The receptors were sampled from a man between 25 and 39 years old in good health.

This clone was observed a single time. V is TRBV7-9 and J is TRBJ2-7; 13 bases map to TRBD2. This CDR3 has 16 residues. Germline V lookup: CDR1 SEHNR, CDR2 FQNEAQ (reference sequence). Trimming removed 5 bases from V and 6 bases from J; junction bases left unmatched: 10. For the CDR3, the DNA is TGTGCCAGCAGCCCCCAAGGACTAGCGGGAGATGCCGAGCAGTACTTC. Translation gives CASSPQGLAGDAEQYF.

The V gene is TRBV13, the J gene TRBJ2-7, with TRBD1 matching over 7 bases. CDR1 PRHDT and CDR2 FYEKMQ come from the germline V gene (reference sequence). The junction had 0 bases not matched to a gene; V was cut back by 3 bases and J by 1 base. The CDR3 contains 13 residues. In nucleotides, the CDR3 is TGTGCCAGCAGCTTGACAGGGTCCTACGAGCAGTACTTC. Amino acids: CASSLTGSYEQYF.

V usage is TRBV5-6 and J usage is TRBJ2-2; possible D gene TRBD2, 5 bases. The CDR3 sequence is 16 residues long. V gave up 2 bases and J gave up 3 bases, with 14 bases separating them. The V gene's germline CDR1 is SGHDT and CDR2 YYEEEE. The CDR3 here is CASSFITRGHTGELFF. The CDR3 nucleotides read TGTGCCAGCAGCTTTATCACTAGAGGGCACACCGGGGAGCTGTTTTTT.

This clone was seen a handful of times. The CDR3 region has the DNA TGTGCCAGCAGCTTAGGTGCTGGCTACACCTTC. It is translated as CASSLGAGYTF. The chain carries TRBV11-2 and TRBJ1-2; D not certain. Trimming pared 1 base from V and 7 bases from J, leaving 4 bases between. The CDR3 is 11 amino acids. The germline V gene encodes CDR1 SGHAT and CDR2 FQNNGV.

This clone was found once. The same CDR3 also results from other DNA sequences found in this sample. V gene TRBV4-1 combines with J gene TRBJ2-1; D uncertain. Germline CDR1 reads MGHRA; CDR2 reads YSYEKL. With 0 bases removed from V and 8 bases from J, the gap between germline ends came to 5 bases. The CDR3 spans 12 residues. Here the CDR3 reads CASSQEGYEQFF. The CDR3 bases are TGCGCCAGCAGCCAAGAAGGGTATGAGCAGTTCTTC.

This sequence joins TRBV7-9 and TRBJ2-2; TRBD1 matches 10 bases. The CDR3 sequence is 16 residues long. In germline, CDR1 is SEHNR, CDR2 FQNEAQ (reference sequence). Germline trimming cut 6 bases from V and 1 base from J; bases unmatched to any gene: 5. This chain's CDR3 is CASSTWDRGNTGELFF. The CDR3 DNA is TGTGCCAGCAGTACCTGGGACAGGGGGAACACCGGGGAGCTGTTTTTT.

The chain uses TRBV7-9 and TRBJ2-2; D uncertain. Germline V gene data show CDR1 as SEHNR and CDR2 as FQNEAQ (reference sequence). The V end lost 5 bases, the J end lost 2 bases, and 15 bases lay between the germline ends. This CDR3 has 16 residues. CDR3 sequence reads: CASSPPEDGNTGELFF. CDR3 in DNA: TGTGCCAGCAGCCCGCCCGAGGACGGCAACACCGGGGAGCTGTTTTTT.

The chain employs TRBV18 and TRBJ1-2, with D possibly matching TRBD1 (6 bases). Trimming cost V 1 base and J 0 bases, with 9 bases left between them. The CDR3 is 15 amino acids. Germline lookup yields CDR1 KGHSH and CDR2 LQKENI. The CDR3 DNA reads TGTGCCAGCTCACCACAGGGGGAGGCTAACTATGGCTACACCTTC. Protein: CASSPQGEANYGYTF.

The chain combines TRBV6-6 with TRBJ1-2; TRBD1 matches 7 bases. The junction had 7 bases not matched to a gene; V was cut back by 5 bases and J by 4 bases. CDR1 and CDR2 (germline): MNHNY, SVGAGI (reference sequence). The CDR3 is 14 residues long. The CDR3 is CASSGRQGGYGYTF. The CDR3 nucleotides read TGTGCCAGCAGTGGGCGACAGGGAGGCTATGGCTACACCTTC.

This chain uses TRBV10-2 with TRBJ2-3, with a weak D call TRBD1 (6 bases). The CDR3 has 15 residues. CDR1 is WSHSY and CDR2 is SAAADI in the germline V gene. V was trimmed by 4 bases and J by 1 base, leaving 12 bases between them. The chain's CDR3 is CASSGGRGGTDTQYF. The CDR3, as DNA: TGCGCCAGCAGTGGCGGCAGGGGAGGCACAGATACGCAGTATTTT.

This rearrangement joins TRBV6-1 to TRBJ2-7; 9 nucleotides line up with TRBD1. The CDR3 sequence is 14 residues long. After removal of 4 bases from V and 3 bases from J, the junction contained 4 bases not matched to a gene. Germline lookup yields CDR1 MNHNS and CDR2 SASEGT. In DNA form, the CDR3 reads TGTGCCAGCAGTGTCCAGACAGGGGGCTACGAGCAGTACTTC. Translation: CASSVQTGGYEQYF.

The CDR3 reads CASSVYPGVSYEQYF. The CDR3 DNA follows: TGTGCCAGCAGCGTATACCCGGGAGTAAGCTACGAGCAGTACTTC. The chain uses TRBV13 and TRBJ2-7; TRBD2 might be the D (6 bases). Deletions cut 5 bases from V and 3 bases from J, with 17 bases between. Germline V gives CDR1 PRHDT, CDR2 FYEKMQ (reference sequence). This CDR3 has 15 amino acids.

The chain links TRBV9 to TRBJ1-1, with a weak D call TRBD1 (5 bases). The CDR3 consists of 13 residues. Per the germline V gene, CDR1 is SGDLS and CDR2 is YYNGEE. Trimming removed 7 bases at V and 4 bases at J, with 14 bases between. Here the CDR3 reads CASRDLDGTEAFF. In DNA, the CDR3 is TGTGCCAGCCGGGACCTCGACGGCACTGAAGCTTTCTTT.

This clone showed up just once. In DNA form, the CDR3 reads TGTGCCAGCAGCCCCAGCCCGGGACTCTTTCTCGACACCGGGGAGCTGTTTTTT. It is translated as CASSPSPGLFLDTGELFF. The genes are TRBV11-2 and TRBJ2-2, with a possible D match to TRBD2 (6 bases). The V end was cut by 5 bases, the J end by 3 bases, with 22 bases between. Germline-derived CDR1 and CDR2 are SGHAT and FQNNGV. The CDR3 spans 18 residues.

The CDR3 protein is CASSSENTGELFF. The CDR3 nucleotides read TGTGCCAGCAGCTCCGAGAACACCGGGGAGCTGTTTTTT. The genes are TRBV5-5 and TRBJ2-2; D unclear. The CDR3 contains 13 residues. From germline, CDR1 is SGHKS and CDR2 YYEKEE (reference sequence). V was shortened by 3 bases and J by 1 base, with 4 bases between the two germline ends.

The chain combines TRBV5-4 with TRBJ1-5; D possibly corresponds to TRBD1 (6 bases). CDR1 and CDR2 (germline): SGHNT, YYREEE (reference sequence). There are 15 residues in the CDR3. V was clipped by 2 bases and J by 5 bases, with 14 bases between them. CDR3 region: CASSLKGEGDQPQHF. The CDR3 nucleotides read TGTGCCAGCAGCTTAAAGGGGGAAGGCGATCAGCCCCAGCATTTT.

The V call is TRBV7-9, the J call TRBJ2-7, with D perhaps assigned TRBD1 or TRBD2 (5 bases each). The CDR3 is 17 amino acids. CDR1 is SEHNR and CDR2 is FQNEAQ in the germline V gene (reference sequence). V was pared by 4 bases and J by 3 bases, with 22 bases between. DNA of the CDR3: TGTGCCAGCAGCTCCCCCCACAGGTCGGGACGTTTCTACGAGCAGTACTTC. Translated, it gives CASSSPHRSGRFYEQYF. Complete variable domain (other parts from reference TRBV7-9 and TRBJ2-7): DTGVSQNPRHKITKRGQNVTFRCDPISEHNRLYWYRQTLGQGPEFLTYFQNEAQLEKSRLLSDRFSAERPKGSFSTLEIQRTEQGDSAMYLCASSSPHRSGRFYEQYFGPGTRLTVT.

V usage is TRBV6-5 and J usage is TRBJ2-3, with D perhaps TRBD1 (6 bases). The length of the CDR3 is 16 residues. V was shortened by 4 bases and J by 6 bases, with 20 bases between the two germline ends. Per the germline V gene, CDR1 is MNHEY and CDR2 is SVGAGI. The CDR3 coding sequence is TGTGCCAGCAGTTCTGGGACAAAAATAACTCGGGATACGCAGTATTTT. Amino acids: CASSSGTKITRDTQYF.

J is TRBJ1-2 and V is TRBV28; no clear D gene. There are 13 residues in the CDR3. V lost 7 bases to trimming and J lost 2 bases, with 11 bases between them. In germline, CDR1 is MDHEN, CDR2 SYDVKM. The CDR3 bases are TGTGCCAGCACGCAGAGGGCGAACTATGGCTACACCTTC. This translates into CASTQRANYGYTF.

The chain combines TRBV28 with TRBJ2-5; D is unclear. The CDR3 has 14 amino acids. Trimming pared 1 base from V and 0 bases from J, leaving 6 bases between. Germline CDR1 and CDR2: MDHEN and SYDVKM. DNA of the CDR3: TGTGCCAGCAGTTTATACATTTACCAAGAGACCCAGTACTTC. Its translation: CASSLYIYQETQYF. Full variable domain (rest looked up from reference TRBV28 and TRBJ2-5): DVKVTQSSRYLVKRTGEKVFLECVQDMDHENMFWYRQDPGLGLRLIYFSYDVKMKEKGDIPEGYSVSREKKERFSLILESASTNQTSMYLCASSLYIYQETQYFGPGTRLLVL.

This clone was detected only once. The chain has TRBV14 and TRBJ2-7, with D uncertain. The length of the CDR3 is 15 residues. CDR1 SGHDN and CDR2 FVKESK come from the germline V gene. Between the trimmed V and J ends, which lost 0 bases and 2 bases, there was a span of 11 bases. The CDR3 region is CASSQEPGLPYEQYF. The CDR3 nucleotides read TGTGCCAGCAGCCAAGAGCCCGGGTTACCCTACGAGCAGTACTTC. The whole variable domain, remainder taken from reference TRBV14 and TRBJ2-7, is EAGVTQFPSHSVIEKGQTVTLRCDPISGHDNLYWYRRVMGKEIKFLLHFVKESKQDESGMPNNRFLAERTGGTYSTLKVQPAELEDSGVYFCASSQEPGLPYEQYFGPGTRLTVT.

The chain carries TRBV19 and TRBJ1-5; D remains ambiguous. CDR3 length: 19 amino acids. V gave up 1 base and J gave up 4 bases, with 23 bases separating them. Germline CDR1 is LNHDA and CDR2 is SQIVND (reference sequence). The CDR3 sequence: CASSIAVSARAASNQPQHF. CDR3 coding DNA: TGTGCCAGTAGTATAGCCGTCTCAGCTCGGGCAGCTTCTAATCAGCCCCAGCATTTT.

CDR3 bases: TGTGCCAGCAGTCAAACACTAGAGTTCTACGAGCAGTACTTC. It encodes CASSQTLEFYEQYF. This chain joins TRBV27 and TRBJ2-7; D might be TRBD2 (5 bases). Germline V gene lookup returns CDR1 MNHEY and CDR2 SMNVEV (reference sequence). CDR3 size: 14 residues. V shed 5 bases and J shed 3 bases, with 14 bases lying between them.

The J gene is TRBJ2-1, the V gene TRBV6-5, with 12 positions matching TRBD2. Germline lookup yields CDR1 MNHEY and CDR2 SVGAGI. Germline trimming cut 6 bases from V and 5 bases from J; bases unmatched to any gene: 5. The CDR3 is 15 residues long. The DNA for the CDR3 is TGTGCCAGCAGCGGACTAGCGGGATTGGACAATGAGCAGTTCTTC. Protein product: CASSGLAGLDNEQFF.

The rearrangement joins TRBV7-9 to TRBJ1-2, with 7 bases matching TRBD1. This CDR3 has 15 amino acids. Germline V gene data show CDR1 as SEHNR and CDR2 as FQNEAQ (reference sequence). The V segment lost 5 bases and the J segment 2 bases; nucleotides outside the gene matches: 8. The CDR3 loop is CASSPGTVLNYGYTF. CDR3 DNA sequence: TGTGCCAGCAGCCCCGGGACAGTACTCAACTATGGCTACACCTTC.

For this clone: The same CDR3 also results from other DNA sequences found in this sample. The gene calls are TRBV18 and TRBJ2-7; tentatively, D is TRBD1 or TRBD2 (5 bases each). Germline CDR1 and CDR2: KGHSH and LQKENI. V was clipped by 3 bases and J by 2 bases, with 8 bases between them. The CDR3 runs 13 residues. This chain's CDR3 is CASSPGTTYEQYF. The CDR3 bases are TGTGCCAGCTCACCCGGGACCACCTACGAGCAGTACTTC.

The V gene is TRBV1, the J gene TRBJ1-2; the table's D call, TRBD1, was not checked against the DNA. TRBV1 is termed a pseudogene. This CDR3 spans 20 amino acids. Here the CDR3 reads CTSSQDGLGDSPPNNYGYTF. The CDR3 DNA reads as TGCACCAGCAGCCAAGATGGCTTGGGGGACAGCCCTCCAAATAACTATGGCTACACCTTC.

The chain links TRBV6-5 to TRBJ2-1; 9 positions match TRBD1. The CDR3 has 14 amino acids. Germline CDR1 and CDR2: MNHEY and SVGAGI. Trimming at V came to 6 bases and at J to 7 bases, leaving 7 bases not matched to a gene. The CDR3 here is CASSHRGRGNEQFF. The CDR3 DNA is TGTGCCAGCAGCCACAGGGGGCGCGGGAATGAGCAGTTCTTC.

The chain is built from TRBV5-4 and TRBJ1-2; 7 nucleotides agree with TRBD1. V trimming: 0 bases; J trimming: 3 bases; junction bases outside the gene matches: 2. CDR3 length: 14 amino acids. CDR1 and CDR2 from the germline V gene are SGHNT and YYREEE (reference sequence). The CDR3 DNA follows: TGTGCCAGCAGCTTGGATCAGGGGGACTATGGCTACACCTTC. This encodes CASSLDQGDYGYTF.

The rearrangement joins TRBV19 to TRBJ2-3; 9 bases align to TRBD2. The length of the CDR3 is 16 residues. The germline CDR1 and CDR2 sequences are LNHDA and SQIVND (reference sequence). The ends lost 3 bases at V and 2 bases at J; junction bases unmatched: 6. CDR3: CASSMNLAGTTDTQYF. CDR3 sequence (DNA): TGTGCCAGTAGTATGAATCTAGCGGGGACCACAGATACGCAGTATTTT.

The chain employs TRBV7-2 and TRBJ2-7; a weak D match, TRBD1 (7 bases). The CDR3 contains 14 residues. V lost 4 bases to trimming and J lost 6 bases, with 16 bases between them. CDR1 is SGHTA and CDR2 is FQGNSA in the germline V gene. CDR3 in amino acids: CASSSVRGASEQYF. The CDR3 DNA is TGTGCCAGCAGCTCCGTCAGGGGGGCGTCCGAGCAGTACTTC.